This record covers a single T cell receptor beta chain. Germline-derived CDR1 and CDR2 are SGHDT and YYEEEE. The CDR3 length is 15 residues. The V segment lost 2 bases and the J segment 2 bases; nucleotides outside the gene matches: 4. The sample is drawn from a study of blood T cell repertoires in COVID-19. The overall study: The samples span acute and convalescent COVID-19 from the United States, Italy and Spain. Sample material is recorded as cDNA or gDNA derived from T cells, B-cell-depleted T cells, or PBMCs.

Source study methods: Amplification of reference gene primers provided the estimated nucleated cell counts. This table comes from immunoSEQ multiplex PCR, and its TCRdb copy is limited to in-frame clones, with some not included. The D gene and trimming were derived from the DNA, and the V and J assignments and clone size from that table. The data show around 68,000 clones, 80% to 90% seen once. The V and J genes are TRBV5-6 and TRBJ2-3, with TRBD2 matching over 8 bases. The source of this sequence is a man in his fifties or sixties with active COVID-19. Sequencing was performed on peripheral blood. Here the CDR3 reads CASSFGLASTDTQYF. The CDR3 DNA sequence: TGTGCCAGCAGCTTTGGACTAGCTTCCACAGATACGCAGTATTTT.